This T cell receptor (beta chain) derives from a study of Ad26.COV2.S vaccination and SARS-CoV-2 variants. To note about this clone: This specimen includes other DNA sequences encoding the same CDR3.

Sequencing used immunoSEQ multiplex PCR; TCRdb keeps in-frame clones, though not all of them. The sample has 97,000 or so clones; around three quarters are singletons. Sequencing used peripheral blood, obtained after recovery from COVID-19. The TCR was taken from a human donor who had recovered from COVID-19.

The CDR3 sequence is CASSLALDTEAFF. The CDR3 coding sequence is TGTGCCAGCAGCTTAGCGCTTGACACTGAAGCTTTCTTT. The rearrangement links TRBV7-2 to TRBJ1-1, with D uncertain. The CDR3 has 13 amino acids. With 0 bases removed from V and 3 bases from J, the gap between germline ends came to 5 bases. CDR1 is SGHTA and CDR2 is FQGNSA in the germline V gene.